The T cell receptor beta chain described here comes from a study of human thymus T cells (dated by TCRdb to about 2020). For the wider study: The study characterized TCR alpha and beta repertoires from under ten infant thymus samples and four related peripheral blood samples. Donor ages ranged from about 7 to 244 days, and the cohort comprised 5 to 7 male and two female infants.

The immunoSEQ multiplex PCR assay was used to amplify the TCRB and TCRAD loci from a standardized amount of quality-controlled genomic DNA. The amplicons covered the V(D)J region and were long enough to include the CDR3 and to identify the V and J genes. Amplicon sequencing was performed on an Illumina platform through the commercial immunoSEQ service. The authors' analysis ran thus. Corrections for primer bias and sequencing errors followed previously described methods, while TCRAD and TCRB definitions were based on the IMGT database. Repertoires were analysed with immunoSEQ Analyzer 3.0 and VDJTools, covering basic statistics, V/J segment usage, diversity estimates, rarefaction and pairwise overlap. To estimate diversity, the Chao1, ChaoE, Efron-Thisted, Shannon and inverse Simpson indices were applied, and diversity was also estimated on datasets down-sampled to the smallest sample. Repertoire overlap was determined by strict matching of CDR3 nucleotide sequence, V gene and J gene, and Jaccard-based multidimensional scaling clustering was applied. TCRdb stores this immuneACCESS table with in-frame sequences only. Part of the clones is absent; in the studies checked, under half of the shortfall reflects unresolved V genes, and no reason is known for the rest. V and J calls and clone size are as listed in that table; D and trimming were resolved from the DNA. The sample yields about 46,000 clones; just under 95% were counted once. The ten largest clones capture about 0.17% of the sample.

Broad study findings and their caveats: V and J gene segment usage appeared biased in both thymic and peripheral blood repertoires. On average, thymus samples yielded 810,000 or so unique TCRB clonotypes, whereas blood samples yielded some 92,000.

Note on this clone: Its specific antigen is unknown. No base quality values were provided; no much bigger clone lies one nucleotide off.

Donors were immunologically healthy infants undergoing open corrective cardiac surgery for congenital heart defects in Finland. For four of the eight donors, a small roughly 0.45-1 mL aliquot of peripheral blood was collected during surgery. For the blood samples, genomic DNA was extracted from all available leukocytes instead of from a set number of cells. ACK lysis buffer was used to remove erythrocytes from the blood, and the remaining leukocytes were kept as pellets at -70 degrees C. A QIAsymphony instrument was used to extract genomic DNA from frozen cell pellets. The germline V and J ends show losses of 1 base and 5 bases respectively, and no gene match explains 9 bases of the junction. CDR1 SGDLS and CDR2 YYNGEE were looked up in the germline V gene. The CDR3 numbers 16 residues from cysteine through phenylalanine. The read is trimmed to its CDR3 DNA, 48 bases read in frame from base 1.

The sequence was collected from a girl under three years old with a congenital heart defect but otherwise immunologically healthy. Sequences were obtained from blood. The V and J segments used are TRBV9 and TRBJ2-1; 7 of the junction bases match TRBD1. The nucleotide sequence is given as TGTGCCAGCAGCGTAAGGGGAGACAGGGTCCACAATGAGCAGTTCTTC. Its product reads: CASSVRGDRVHNEQFF.